The present T cell receptor (beta chain) was sequenced within a study of T cell responses to AZD1222 COVID-19 vaccine. About this clone itself: What it recognizes is unknown.

General study findings and limits: Spike-specific TCR breadth and depth rose after two AZD1222 doses. Repertoires were collected only later (after the peak T cell response had occurred). Along spike, vaccine-associated CD4 TCRs were found throughout, with dominance at 160-218 and 743-854.

Measured with immunoSEQ multiplex PCR; TCRdb has only the in-frame clones, and not every one. The sample yields about 180,000 clones, just under 95% seen once. V was cut by 5 bases and J by 2 bases, with 11 bases left in between. CDR3 length: 14 residues. CDR1 SGHTA and CDR2 FQGNSA come from the germline V gene. Sequences were derived from peripheral blood, sampled 28 days after the second dose of the MenACWY control vaccine. The chain recombines TRBV7-2 with TRBJ2-3, with D perhaps matching TRBD1 or TRBD2 (5 bases each). The clonotype was recovered from an adult who received the MenACWY meningococcal vaccine as a control. CDR3 DNA sequence: TGTGCCAGCAGCCTGGGACCCTTCACAGATACGCAGTATTTT. Its protein is CASSLGPFTDTQYF.